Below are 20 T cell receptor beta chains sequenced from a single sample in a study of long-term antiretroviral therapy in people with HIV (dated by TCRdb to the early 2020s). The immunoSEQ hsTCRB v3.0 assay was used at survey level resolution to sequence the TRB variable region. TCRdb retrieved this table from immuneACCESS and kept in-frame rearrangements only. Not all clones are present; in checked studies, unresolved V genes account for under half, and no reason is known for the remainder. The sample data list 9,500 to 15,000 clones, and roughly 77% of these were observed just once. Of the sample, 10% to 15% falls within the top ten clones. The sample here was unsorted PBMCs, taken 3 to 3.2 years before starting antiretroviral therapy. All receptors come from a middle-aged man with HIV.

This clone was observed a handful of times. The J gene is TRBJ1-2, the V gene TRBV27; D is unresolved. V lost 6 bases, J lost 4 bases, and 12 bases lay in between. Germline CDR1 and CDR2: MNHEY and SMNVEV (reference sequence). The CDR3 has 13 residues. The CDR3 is CASRLDGSYGYTF. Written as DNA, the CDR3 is TGTGCCAGCAGACTAGACGGTTCCTATGGCTACACCTTC.

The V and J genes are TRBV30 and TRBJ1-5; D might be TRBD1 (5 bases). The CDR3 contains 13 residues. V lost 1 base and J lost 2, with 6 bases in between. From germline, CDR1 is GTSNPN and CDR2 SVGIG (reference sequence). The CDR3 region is CAWSGQRNQPQHF. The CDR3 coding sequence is TGTGCCTGGAGTGGACAGCGCAATCAGCCCCAGCATTTT.

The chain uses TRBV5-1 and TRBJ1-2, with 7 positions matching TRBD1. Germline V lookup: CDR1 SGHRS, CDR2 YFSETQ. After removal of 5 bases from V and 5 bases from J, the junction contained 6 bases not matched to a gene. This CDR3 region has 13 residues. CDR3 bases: TGCGCCAGCAGAGAAGGGACAGCGTATGGCTACACCTTC. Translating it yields CASREGTAYGYTF. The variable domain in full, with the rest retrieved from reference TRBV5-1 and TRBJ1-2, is KAGVTQTPRYLIKTRGQQVTLSCSPISGHRSVSWYQQTPGQGLQFLFEYFSETQRNKGNFPGRFSGRQFSNSRSEMNVSTLELGDSALYLCASREGTAYGYTFGSGTRLTVV.

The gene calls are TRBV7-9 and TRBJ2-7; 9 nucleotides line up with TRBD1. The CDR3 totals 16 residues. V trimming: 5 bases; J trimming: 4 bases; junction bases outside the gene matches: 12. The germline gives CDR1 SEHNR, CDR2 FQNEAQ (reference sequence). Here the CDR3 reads CASSVNWDRVSYEQYF. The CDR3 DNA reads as TGTGCCAGCAGCGTCAATTGGGACAGGGTTTCGTACGAGCAGTACTTC.

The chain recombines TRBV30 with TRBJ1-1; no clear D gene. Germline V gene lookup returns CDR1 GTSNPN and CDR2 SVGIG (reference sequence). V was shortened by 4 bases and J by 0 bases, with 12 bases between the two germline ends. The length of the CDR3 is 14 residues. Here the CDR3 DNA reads TGTGCCTGGATTCGAGGCAGATTGAACACTGAAGCTTTCTTT. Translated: CAWIRGRLNTEAFF.

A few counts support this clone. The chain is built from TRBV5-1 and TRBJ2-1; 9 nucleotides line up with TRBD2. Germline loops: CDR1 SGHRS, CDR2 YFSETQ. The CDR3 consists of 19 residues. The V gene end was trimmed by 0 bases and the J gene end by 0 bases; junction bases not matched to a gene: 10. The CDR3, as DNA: TGCGCCAGCAGCTTGGGGGCTAGCGGGATACGTAGCTCCTACAATGAGCAGTTCTTC. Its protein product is CASSLGASGIRSSYNEQFF.

The CDR3 bases are TGTGCCAGCACCAGAAGCGGGAATCCTGGCGAGCAGTACTTC. This gives the protein CASTRSGNPGEQYF. The rearrangement joins TRBV9 to TRBJ2-7; TRBD2 agrees at 7 bases. The V gene end was trimmed by 6 bases and the J gene end by 6 bases; junction bases not matched to a gene: 12. There are 14 residues in the CDR3. Germline CDR1 SGDLS, CDR2 YYNGEE. Using reference TRBV9 and TRBJ2-7 for the parts outside the CDR3, the full variable domain is DSGVTQTPKHLITATGQRVTLRCSPRSGDLSVYWYQQSLDQGLQFLIQYYNGEERAKGNILERFSAQQFPDLHSELNLSSLELGDSALYFCASTRSGNPGEQYFGPGTRLTVT.

The CDR3 loop is CASSLAGVRGPSRAGEQYF. CDR3 DNA sequence: TGTGCCAGCAGCTTAGCGGGGGTCAGGGGGCCTTCGAGAGCTGGCGAGCAGTACTTC. This sequence joins TRBV7-6 and TRBJ2-7; 8 bases align to TRBD1. CDR3 size: 19 residues. J lost 6 bases, V lost 0 bases, and 19 bases had no gene match. CDR1 and CDR2 from the germline V gene are SGHVS and FNYEAQ. Looking up the rest from reference TRBV7-6 and TRBJ2-7 gives the full variable domain: GAGVSQSPRYKVTKRGQDVALRCDPISGHVSLYWYRQALGQGPEFLTYFNYEAQQDKSGLPNDRFSAERPEGSISTLTIQRTEQRDSAMYRCASSLAGVRGPSRAGEQYFGPGTRLTVT.

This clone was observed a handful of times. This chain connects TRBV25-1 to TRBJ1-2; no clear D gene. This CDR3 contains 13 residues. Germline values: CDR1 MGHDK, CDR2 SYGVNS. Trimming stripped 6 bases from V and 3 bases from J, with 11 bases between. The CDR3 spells CASSSDRDYGYTF. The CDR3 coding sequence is TGTGCCAGCAGCTCGGACCGAGACTATGGCTACACCTTC.

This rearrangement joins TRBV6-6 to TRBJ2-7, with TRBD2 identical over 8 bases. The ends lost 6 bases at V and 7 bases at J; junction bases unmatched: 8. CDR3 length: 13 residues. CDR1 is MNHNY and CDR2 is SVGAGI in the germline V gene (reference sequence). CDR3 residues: CASRRPGLEEQYF. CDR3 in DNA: TGTGCCAGCAGAAGACCGGGACTAGAGGAGCAGTACTTC.

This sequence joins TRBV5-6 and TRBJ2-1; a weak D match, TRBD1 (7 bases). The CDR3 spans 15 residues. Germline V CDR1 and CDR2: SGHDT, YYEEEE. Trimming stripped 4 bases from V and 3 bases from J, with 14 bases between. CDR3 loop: CASSRGTVRYNEQFF. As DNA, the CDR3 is TGTGCCAGCAGCCGGGGGACAGTTCGCTACAATGAGCAGTTCTTC.

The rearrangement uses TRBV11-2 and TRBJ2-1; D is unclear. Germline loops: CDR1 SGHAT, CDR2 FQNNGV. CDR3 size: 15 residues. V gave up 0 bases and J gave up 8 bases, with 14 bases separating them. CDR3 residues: CASSLDQNGVYEQFF. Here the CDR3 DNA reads TGTGCCAGCAGCTTAGATCAAAACGGAGTGTATGAGCAGTTCTTC.

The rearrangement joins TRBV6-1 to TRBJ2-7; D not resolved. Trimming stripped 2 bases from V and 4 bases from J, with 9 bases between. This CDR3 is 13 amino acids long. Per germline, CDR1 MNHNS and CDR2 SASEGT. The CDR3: CASSENGPYEQYF. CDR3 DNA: TGTGCCAGCAGTGAAAATGGGCCGTACGAGCAGTACTTC.

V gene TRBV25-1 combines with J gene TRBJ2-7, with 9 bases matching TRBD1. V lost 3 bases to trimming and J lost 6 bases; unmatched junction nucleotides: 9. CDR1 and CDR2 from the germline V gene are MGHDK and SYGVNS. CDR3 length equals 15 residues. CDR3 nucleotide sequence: TGTGCCAGCAGTGAGGGGGGGACAGGGCTTACCGAGCAGTACTTC. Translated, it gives CASSEGGTGLTEQYF.

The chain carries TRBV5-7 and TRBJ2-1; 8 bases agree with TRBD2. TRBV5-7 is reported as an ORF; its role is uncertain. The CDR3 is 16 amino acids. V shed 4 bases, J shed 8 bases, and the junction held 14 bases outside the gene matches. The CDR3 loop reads CASSLPGTRGGDEQFF. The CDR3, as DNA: TGTGCCAGCAGCCTTCCCGGGACTAGGGGCGGGGATGAGCAGTTCTTC.

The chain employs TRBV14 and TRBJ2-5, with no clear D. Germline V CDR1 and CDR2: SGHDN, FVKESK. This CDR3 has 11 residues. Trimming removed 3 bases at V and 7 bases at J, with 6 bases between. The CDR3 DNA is TGTGCCAGCAGCCACCTCGCGACCCAGTACTTC. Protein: CASSHLATQYF. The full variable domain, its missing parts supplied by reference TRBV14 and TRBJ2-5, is EAGVTQFPSHSVIEKGQTVTLRCDPISGHDNLYWYRRVMGKEIKFLLHFVKESKQDESGMPNNRFLAERTGGTYSTLKVQPAELEDSGVYFCASSHLATQYFGPGTRLLVL.

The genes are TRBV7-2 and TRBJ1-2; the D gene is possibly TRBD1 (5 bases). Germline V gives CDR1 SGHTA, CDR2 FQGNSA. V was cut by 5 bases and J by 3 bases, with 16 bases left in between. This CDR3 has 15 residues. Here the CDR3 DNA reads TGTGCCAGCAGCCCCATTCCGGGGGTGGACTATGGCTACACCTTC. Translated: CASSPIPGVDYGYTF. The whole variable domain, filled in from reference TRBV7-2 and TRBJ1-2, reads GAGVSQSPSNKVTEKGKDVELRCDPISGHTALYWYRQSLGQGLEFLIYFQGNSAPDKSGLPSDRFSAERTGGSVSTLTIQRTQQEDSAVYLCASSPIPGVDYGYTFGSGTRLTVV.

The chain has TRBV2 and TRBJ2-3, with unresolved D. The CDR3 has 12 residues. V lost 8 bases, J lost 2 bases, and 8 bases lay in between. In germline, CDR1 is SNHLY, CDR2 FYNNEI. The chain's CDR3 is CASRRNTDTQYF. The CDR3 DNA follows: TGTGCCAGCCGCAGGAACACAGATACGCAGTATTTT. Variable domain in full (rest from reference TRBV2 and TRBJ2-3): EPEVTQTPSHQVTQMGQEVILRCVPISNHLYFYWYRQILGQKVEFLVSFYNNEISEKSEIFDDQFSVERPDGSNFTLKIRSTKLEDSAMYFCASRRNTDTQYFGPGTRLTVL.

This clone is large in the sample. CDR3 in amino acids: CATSRDISENEKLFF. The CDR3 bases are TGTGCCACCAGCAGAGATATAAGCGAAAATGAAAAACTGTTTTTT. The chain recombines TRBV15 with TRBJ1-4; no clear D. The germline V and J ends were trimmed by 0 bases and 5 bases, with 10 bases remaining between them. This CDR3 has 15 residues. In germline, CDR1 is LNHNV, CDR2 YYDKDF (reference sequence).

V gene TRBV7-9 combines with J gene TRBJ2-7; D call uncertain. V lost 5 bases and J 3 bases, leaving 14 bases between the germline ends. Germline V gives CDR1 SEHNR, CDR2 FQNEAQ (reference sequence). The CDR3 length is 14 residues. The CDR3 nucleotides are TGTGCCAGCAGCGCCCCGCGAGACATCTACGAGCAGTACTTC. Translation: CASSAPRDIYEQYF.